This T cell receptor beta chain was identified in a study of beta chain features in type 1 diabetes. Findings and caveats of the study: The naive, central memory and Treg TCRB repertoires looked more alike in patients than they did in healthy donors. The analysis here could not establish whether HLA type shapes TCRB rearrangement. Researchers report that Type 1 diabetes patients had moderately but significantly shorter TCRB CDR3s across all four CD4+ subsets.

The purity of all sorted populations exceeded 98%. The germline gives CDR1 SGHVS, CDR2 FQNEAQ. Unmatched junction bases numbered 2, after V lost 1 base and J lost 8 bases. The CDR3 length is 14 residues. About this clone: What it binds is unknown.

The isolated RNA, all of it, was reverse transcribed, so expressed TCRB transcripts were what got sequenced. TCRdb's table, derived via immunoSEQ multiplex PCR, lists solely in-frame clones and lacks some. The data contain some 270,000 clones, roughly a tenth of them singletons. The V and J genes are TRBV7-8 and TRBJ1-6, with TRBD1 matching 7 bases. The specimen was naive CD4+ T cells from blood. The clonotype originates from a man aged 30 to 45 with type 1 diabetes. CDR3 nucleotides: TGTGCCAGCAGCTTAGAACAGGGGTATTCACCCCTCCACTTT. Protein: CASSLEQGYSPLHF.